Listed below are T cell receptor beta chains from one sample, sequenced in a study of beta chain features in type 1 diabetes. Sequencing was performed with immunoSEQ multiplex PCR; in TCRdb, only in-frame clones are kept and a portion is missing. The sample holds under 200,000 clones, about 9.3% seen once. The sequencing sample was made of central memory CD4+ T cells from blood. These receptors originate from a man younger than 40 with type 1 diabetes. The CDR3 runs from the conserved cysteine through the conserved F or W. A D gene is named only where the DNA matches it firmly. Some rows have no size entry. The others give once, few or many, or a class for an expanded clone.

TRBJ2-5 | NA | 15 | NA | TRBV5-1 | CASSSGGQFQETQYF | TGCGCCAGCAGCTCGGGTGGACAGTTCCAAGAGACCCAGTACTTC
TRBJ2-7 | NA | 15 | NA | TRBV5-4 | CASSYTSAPEYEQYF | TGTGCCAGCAGCTATACGAGCGCGCCCGAATACGAGCAGTACTTC
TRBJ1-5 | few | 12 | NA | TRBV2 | CASMGEGQPQHF | TGTGCCAGCATGGGGGAGGGGCAGCCCCAGCATTTT
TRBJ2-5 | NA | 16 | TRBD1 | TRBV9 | CASSRTGQGVVETQYF | TGTGCCAGCAGCAGAACGGGACAGGGTGTCGTCGAGACCCAGTACTTC
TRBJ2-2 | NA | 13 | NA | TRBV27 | CASSLPGGRELFF | TGTGCCAGCAGTTTACCCGGGGGTCGGGAGCTGTTTTTT
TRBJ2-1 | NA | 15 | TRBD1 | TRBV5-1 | CASSPHWDRDSEQFF | TGCGCCAGCAGCCCACATTGGGACAGGGACAGTGAGCAGTTCTTC
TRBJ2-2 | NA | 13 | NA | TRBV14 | CASSRQNTGELFF | TGTGCCAGCTCTAGGCAAAACACCGGGGAGCTGTTTTTT
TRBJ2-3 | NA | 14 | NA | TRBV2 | CASARAPAADTQYF | TGTGCCAGCGCCAGGGCCCCCGCCGCAGATACGCAGTATTTT
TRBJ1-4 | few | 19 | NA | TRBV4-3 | CASSQTKPRAGDLYEKLFF | TGCGCCAGCAGCCAAACTAAGCCCCGGGCCGGGGATTTATATGAAAAACTGTTTTTT
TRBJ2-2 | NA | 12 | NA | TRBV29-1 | CSVLGATGELFF | TGCAGCGTGCTAGGAGCCACCGGGGAGCTGTTTTTT
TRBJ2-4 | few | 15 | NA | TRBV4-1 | CASSQDGHDKNIQYF | TGCGCCAGCAGCCAAGACGGACACGACAAAAACATTCAGTACTTC
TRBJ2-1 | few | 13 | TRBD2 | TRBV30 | CAWRVSGGNEQFF | TGTGCCTGGAGAGTATCGGGGGGCAATGAGCAGTTCTTC
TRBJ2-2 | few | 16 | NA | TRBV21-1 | CASRRTGGRGTGELFF | TGTGCCAGCAGACGAACAGGGGGCAGGGGAACCGGGGAGCTGTTTTTT
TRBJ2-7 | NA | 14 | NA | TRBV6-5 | CASRSTGQYDEQYF | TGTGCCAGCAGATCGACCGGACAGTACGACGAGCAGTACTTC
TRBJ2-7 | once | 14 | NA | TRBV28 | CASSSQSTGYEQYF | TGTGCCAGCAGTTCCCAGTCGACTGGCTACGAGCAGTACTTC
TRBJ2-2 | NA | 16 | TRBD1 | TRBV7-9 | CASSLTPGTDVPELFF | TGTGCCAGCAGCTTAACCCCCGGGACAGATGTTCCGGAGCTGTTTTTT
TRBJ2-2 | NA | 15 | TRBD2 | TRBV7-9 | CASSRTSGYTGELFF | TGTGCCAGCAGCCGGACTAGCGGCTACACCGGGGAGCTGTTTTTT
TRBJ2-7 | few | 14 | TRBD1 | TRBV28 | CASSWGQDLDEQYF | TGTGCCAGCAGTTGGGGACAGGATCTCGACGAGCAGTACTTC
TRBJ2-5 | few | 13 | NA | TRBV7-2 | CASSLARAETQYF | TGTGCCAGCAGCTTAGCGAGGGCCGAGACCCAGTACTTC
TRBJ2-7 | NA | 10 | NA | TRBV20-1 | CSARVEEQYF | TGCAGTGCTAGAGTTGAGGAGCAGTACTTC
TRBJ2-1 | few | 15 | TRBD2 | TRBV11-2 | CASSLASGIYNEQFF | TGTGCCAGCAGCTTAGCTAGCGGAATCTACAATGAGCAGTTCTTC
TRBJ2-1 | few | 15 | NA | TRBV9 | CASSPSGNSYNEQFF | TGTGCCAGCAGCCCGAGCGGTAATTCCTACAATGAGCAGTTCTTC